This record concerns one TCR beta chain sequence. This entry is derived from a study of T-cell memory formation after mild COVID-19. Barcoded TCR alpha and TCR beta cDNA libraries with UMIs came from 5'RACE using constant-segment primers. TCRdb re-analysed the 5' RACE reads in MiXCR, keeping a single row per CDR3 protein. The table shows about 400,000 distinct CDR3 sequences, with around 22% occurring only once. The source material was PBMCs or a T cell subset sorted from them (not recorded which). The receptor was derived from an adult woman who had mild COVID-19 (a few samples of this study predate the infection). Cell type and time point are not known.

The CDR3, as DNA: TGTGCCAGCAGTTTACTAGAGGACGGGAGGAGTGGAAACACCATATATTTT. As protein: CASSLLEDGRSGNTIYF. V and J are TRBV12-3 or TRBV12-4 and TRBJ1-3; D is unclear. The CDR3 has 17 amino acids. Trimming stripped 2 bases from V and 3 bases from J, with 17 bases between.